This TCR beta chain comes out of a study of blood T cell repertoires in COVID-19. On the study more broadly: In each case, the material was cDNA or gDNA derived from T cells, B-cell-depleted T cells, or PBMCs.

V was cut by 4 bases and J by 0 bases, with 9 bases left in between. Germline CDR1 MGHRA, CDR2 YSYEKL. The CDR3 is made up of 14 amino acids. This clone was detected only a few times. Data came from immunoSEQ multiplex PCR; TCRdb stores just in-frame clones and leaves some out. The repertoire holds around 63,000 clones, with about 84% as singletons. The TCR originated in a man in his 60s with acute or convalescent COVID-19. This rearrangement joins TRBV4-1 to TRBJ1-1, with TRBD1 as a possible D gene (6 bases). The sequencing sample was made of peripheral blood. In DNA, the CDR3 is TGCGCCAGCAGCCTCGGACAGCTGAACACTGAAGCTTTCTTT. Translation gives CASSLGQLNTEAFF.